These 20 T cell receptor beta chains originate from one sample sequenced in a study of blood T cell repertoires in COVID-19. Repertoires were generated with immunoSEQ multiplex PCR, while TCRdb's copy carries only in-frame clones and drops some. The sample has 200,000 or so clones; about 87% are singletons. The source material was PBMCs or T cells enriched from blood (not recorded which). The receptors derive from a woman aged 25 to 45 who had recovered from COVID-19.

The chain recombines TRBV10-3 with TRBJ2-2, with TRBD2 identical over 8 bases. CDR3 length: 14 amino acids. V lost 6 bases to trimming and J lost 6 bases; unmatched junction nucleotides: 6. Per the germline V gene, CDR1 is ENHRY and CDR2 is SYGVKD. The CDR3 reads CAISRLAGSGELFF. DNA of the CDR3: TGTGCCATCAGCCGCTTAGCGGGGTCCGGGGAGCTGTTTTTT.

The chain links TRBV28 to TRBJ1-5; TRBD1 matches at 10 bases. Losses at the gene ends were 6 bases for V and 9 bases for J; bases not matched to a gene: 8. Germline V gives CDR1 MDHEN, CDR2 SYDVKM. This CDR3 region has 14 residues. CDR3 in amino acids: CASRPGTGAAPQHF. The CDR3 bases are TGTGCCAGCAGGCCCGGGACAGGGGCCGCGCCCCAGCATTTT.

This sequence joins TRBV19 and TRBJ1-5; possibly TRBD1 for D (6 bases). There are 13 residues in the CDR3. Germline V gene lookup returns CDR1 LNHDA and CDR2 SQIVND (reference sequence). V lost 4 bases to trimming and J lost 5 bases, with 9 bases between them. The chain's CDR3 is CASSSNRDQPQHF. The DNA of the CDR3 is TGTGCCAGTAGTAGCAACAGGGATCAGCCCCAGCATTTT.

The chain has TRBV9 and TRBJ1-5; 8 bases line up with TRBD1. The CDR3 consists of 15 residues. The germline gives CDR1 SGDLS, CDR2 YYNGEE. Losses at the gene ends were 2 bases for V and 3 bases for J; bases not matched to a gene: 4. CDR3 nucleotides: TGTGCCAGCAGCGTCGCAGGGGGCTACAATCAGCCCCAGCATTTT. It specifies CASSVAGGYNQPQHF.

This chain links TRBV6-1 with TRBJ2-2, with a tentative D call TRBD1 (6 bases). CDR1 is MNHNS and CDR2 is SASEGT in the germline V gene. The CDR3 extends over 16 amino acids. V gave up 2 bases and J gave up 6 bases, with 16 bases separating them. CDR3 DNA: TGTGCCAGCAGTGAAAGGTTACAGGGTGACGCCGGGGAGCTGTTTTTT. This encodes CASSERLQGDAGELFF.

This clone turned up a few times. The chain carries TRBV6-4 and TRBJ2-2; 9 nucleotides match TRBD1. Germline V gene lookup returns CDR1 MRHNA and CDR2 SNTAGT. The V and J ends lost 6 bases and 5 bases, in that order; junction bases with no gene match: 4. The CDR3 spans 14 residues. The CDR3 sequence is CASSRTGETGELFF. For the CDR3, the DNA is TGTGCCAGCAGCCGGACAGGGGAGACCGGGGAGCTGTTTTTT.

The CDR3: CASSQLLLNYGYTF. The CDR3 nucleotides read TGCGCCAGCAGCCAATTATTACTTAACTATGGCTACACCTTC. The rearrangement links TRBV4-1 to TRBJ1-2; D not resolved. This CDR3 comprises 14 residues. V was trimmed by 2 bases and J by 1 base, leaving 8 bases between them. Per germline, CDR1 MGHRA and CDR2 YSYEKL.

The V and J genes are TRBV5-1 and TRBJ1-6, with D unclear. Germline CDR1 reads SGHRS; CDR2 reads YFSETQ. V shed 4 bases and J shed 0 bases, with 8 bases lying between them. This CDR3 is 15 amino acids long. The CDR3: CASSPRSSYNSPLHF. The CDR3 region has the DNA TGCGCCAGCAGCCCCAGAAGCTCCTATAATTCACCCCTCCACTTT.

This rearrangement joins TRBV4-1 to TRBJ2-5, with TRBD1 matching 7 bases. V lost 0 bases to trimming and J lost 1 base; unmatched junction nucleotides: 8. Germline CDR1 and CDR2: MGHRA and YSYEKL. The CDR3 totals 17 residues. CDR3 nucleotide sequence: TGCGCCAGCAGCCAAGATCGAAACAGGGGACCCCAAGAGACCCAGTACTTC. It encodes CASSQDRNRGPQETQYF.

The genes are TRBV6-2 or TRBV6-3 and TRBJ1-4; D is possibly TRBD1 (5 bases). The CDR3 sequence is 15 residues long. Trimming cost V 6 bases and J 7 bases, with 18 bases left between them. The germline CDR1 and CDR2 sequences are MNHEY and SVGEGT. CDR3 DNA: TGTGCCAGCAGCTCACCTTCTGGGGGAGGTGAAAAACTGTTTTTT. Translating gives CASSSPSGGGEKLFF.

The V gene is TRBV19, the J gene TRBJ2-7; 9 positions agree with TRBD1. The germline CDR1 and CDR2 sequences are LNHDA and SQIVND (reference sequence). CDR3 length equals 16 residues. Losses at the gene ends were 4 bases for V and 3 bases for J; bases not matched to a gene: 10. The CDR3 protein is CASSNRRTGVVYEQYF. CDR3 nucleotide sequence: TGTGCCAGTAGTAATCGACGGACAGGGGTGGTCTACGAGCAGTACTTC.

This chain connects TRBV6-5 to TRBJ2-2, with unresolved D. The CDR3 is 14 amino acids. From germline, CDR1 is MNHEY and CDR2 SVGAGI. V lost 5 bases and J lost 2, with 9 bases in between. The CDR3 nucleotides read TGTGCCAGCAGTAGCCCTACCAACACCGGGGAGCTGTTTTTT. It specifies CASSSPTNTGELFF.

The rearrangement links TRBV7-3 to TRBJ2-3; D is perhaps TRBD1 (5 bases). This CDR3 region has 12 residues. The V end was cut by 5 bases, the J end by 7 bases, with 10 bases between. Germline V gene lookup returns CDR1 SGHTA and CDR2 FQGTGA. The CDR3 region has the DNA TGTGCCAGCAGCGCAGGGTATCATACGCAGTATTTT. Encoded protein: CASSAGYHTQYF.

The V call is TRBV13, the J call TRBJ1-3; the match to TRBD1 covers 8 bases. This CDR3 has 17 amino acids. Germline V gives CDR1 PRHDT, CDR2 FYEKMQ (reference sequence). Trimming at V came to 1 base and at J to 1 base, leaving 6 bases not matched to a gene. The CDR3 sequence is CASSLAGGAGSGNTIYF. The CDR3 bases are TGTGCCAGCAGCTTAGCAGGGGGCGCGGGTTCTGGAAACACCATATATTTT. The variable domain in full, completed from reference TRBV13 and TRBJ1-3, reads AAGVIQSPRHLIKEKRETATLKCYPIPRHDTVYWYQQGPGQDPQFLISFYEKMQSDKGSIPDRFSAQQFSDYHSELNMSSLELGDSALYFCASSLAGGAGSGNTIYFGEGSWLTVV.

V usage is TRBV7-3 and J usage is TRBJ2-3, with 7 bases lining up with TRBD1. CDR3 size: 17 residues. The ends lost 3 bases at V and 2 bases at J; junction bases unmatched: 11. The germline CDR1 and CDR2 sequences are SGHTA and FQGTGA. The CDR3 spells CASSLGQTNPHTDTQYF. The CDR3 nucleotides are TGTGCCAGCAGCTTGGGACAGACTAACCCCCACACAGATACGCAGTATTTT. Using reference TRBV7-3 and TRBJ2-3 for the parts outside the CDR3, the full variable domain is GAGVSQTPSNKVTEKGKYVELRCDPISGHTALYWYRQSLGQGPEFLIYFQGTGAADDSGLPNDRFFAVRPEGSVSTLKIQRTERGDSAVYLCASSLGQTNPHTDTQYFGPGTRLTVL.

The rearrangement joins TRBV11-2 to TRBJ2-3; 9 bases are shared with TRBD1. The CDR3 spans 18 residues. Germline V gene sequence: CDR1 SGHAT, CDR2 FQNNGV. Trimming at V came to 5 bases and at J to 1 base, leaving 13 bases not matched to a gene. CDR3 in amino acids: CASSPFLIRDRGTDTQYF. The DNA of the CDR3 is TGTGCCAGCAGCCCTTTTCTAATCCGGGACAGGGGCACAGATACGCAGTATTTT.

The CDR3 region has the DNA TGTGCCAGCAGCCTAGGACAGGGGGCAGGCAATGAGCAGTTCTTC. Its protein product is CASSLGQGAGNEQFF. The V gene is TRBV7-2, the J gene TRBJ2-1, with 11 bases aligning to TRBD1. Trimming at V came to 5 bases and at J to 6 bases, leaving 6 bases not matched to a gene. The germline CDR1 and CDR2 sequences are SGHTA and FQGNSA. CDR3 length equals 15 residues.

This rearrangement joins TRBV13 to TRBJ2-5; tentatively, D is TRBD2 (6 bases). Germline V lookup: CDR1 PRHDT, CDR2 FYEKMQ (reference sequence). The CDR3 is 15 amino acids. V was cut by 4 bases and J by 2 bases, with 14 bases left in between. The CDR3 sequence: CASSSQLALQETQYF. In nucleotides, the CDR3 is TGTGCCAGCAGCTCCCAGCTAGCGCTACAAGAGACCCAGTACTTC.

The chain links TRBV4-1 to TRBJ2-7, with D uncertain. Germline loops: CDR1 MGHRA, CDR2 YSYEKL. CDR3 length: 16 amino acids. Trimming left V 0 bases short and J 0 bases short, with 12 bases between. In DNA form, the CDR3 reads TGCGCCAGCAGCCAAGAGAGGCAGTCCCTCTCCTACGAGCAGTACTTC. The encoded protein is CASSQERQSLSYEQYF.

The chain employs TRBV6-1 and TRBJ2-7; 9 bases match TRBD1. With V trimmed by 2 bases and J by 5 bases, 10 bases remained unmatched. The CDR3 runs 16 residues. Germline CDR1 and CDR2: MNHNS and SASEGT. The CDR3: CASSESPGQGGDEQYF. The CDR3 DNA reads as TGTGCCAGCAGTGAAAGCCCGGGACAGGGAGGAGACGAGCAGTACTTC.